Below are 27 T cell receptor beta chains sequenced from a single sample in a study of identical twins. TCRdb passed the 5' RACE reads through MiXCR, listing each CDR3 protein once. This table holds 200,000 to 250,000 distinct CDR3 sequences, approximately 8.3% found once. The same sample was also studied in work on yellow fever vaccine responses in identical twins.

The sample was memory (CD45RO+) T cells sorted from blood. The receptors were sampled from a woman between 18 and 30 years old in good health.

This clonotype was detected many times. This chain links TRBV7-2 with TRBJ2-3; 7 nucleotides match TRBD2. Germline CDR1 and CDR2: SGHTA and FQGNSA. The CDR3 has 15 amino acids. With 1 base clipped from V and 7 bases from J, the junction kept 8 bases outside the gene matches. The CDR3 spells CASSLETSSAHTQYF. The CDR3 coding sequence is TGTGCCAGCAGCTTAGAGACTAGCAGCGCCCATACGCAGTATTTT.

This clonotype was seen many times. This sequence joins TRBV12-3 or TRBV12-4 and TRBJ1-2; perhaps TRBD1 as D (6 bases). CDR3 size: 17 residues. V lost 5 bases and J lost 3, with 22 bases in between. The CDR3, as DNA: TGTGCCAGCAGTAAAACAGGGAGCCGTAATTACGACTATGGCTACACCTTC. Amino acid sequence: CASSKTGSRNYDYGYTF.

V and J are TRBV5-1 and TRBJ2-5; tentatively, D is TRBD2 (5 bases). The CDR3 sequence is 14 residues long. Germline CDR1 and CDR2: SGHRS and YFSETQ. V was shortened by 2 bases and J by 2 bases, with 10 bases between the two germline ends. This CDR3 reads CASSLLERQETQYF. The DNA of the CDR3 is TGCGCCAGCAGCTTACTAGAAAGACAAGAGACCCAGTACTTC.

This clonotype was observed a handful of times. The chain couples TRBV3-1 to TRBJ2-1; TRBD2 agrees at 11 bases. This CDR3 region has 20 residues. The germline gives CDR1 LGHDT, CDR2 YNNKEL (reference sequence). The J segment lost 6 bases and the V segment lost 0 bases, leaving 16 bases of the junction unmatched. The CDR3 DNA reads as TGTGCCAGCAGCCAAGAAAGGAAGCTAGCGGGGGGCCATGACCTCAATGAGCAGTTCTTC. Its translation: CASSQERKLAGGHDLNEQFF.

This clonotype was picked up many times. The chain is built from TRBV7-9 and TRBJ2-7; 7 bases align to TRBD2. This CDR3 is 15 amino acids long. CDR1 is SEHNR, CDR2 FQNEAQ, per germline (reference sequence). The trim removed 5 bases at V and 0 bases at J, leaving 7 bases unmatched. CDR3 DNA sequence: TGTGCCAGCAGCACGTGGACTAGTAACTCCTACGAGCAGTACTTC. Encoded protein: CASSTWTSNSYEQYF. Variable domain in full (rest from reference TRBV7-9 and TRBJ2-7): DTGVSQNPRHKITKRGQNVTFRCDPISEHNRLYWYRQTLGQGPEFLTYFQNEAQLEKSRLLSDRFSAERPKGSFSTLEIQRTEQGDSAMYLCASSTWTSNSYEQYFGPGTRLTVT.

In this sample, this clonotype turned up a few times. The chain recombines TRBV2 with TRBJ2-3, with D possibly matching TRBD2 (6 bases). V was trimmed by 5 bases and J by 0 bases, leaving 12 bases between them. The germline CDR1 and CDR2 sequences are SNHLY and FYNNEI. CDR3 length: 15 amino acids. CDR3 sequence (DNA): TGTGCCAGCAGTCCAAGCGGGTATAGCACAGATACGCAGTATTTT. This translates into CASSPSGYSTDTQYF.

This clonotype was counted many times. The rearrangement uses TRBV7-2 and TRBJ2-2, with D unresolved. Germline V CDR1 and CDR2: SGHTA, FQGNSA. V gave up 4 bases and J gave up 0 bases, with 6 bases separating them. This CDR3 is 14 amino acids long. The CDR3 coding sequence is TGTGCCAGCAGCTCTAGAGCGAACACCGGGGAGCTGTTTTTT. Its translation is CASSSRANTGELFF.

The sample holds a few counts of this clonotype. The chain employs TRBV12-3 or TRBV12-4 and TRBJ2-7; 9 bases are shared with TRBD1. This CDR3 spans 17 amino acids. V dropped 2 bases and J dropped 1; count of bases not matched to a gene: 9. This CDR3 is CASSLNVRTGDSYEQYF. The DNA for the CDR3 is TGTGCCAGCAGTTTAAATGTTAGGACAGGGGATTCCTACGAGCAGTACTTC.

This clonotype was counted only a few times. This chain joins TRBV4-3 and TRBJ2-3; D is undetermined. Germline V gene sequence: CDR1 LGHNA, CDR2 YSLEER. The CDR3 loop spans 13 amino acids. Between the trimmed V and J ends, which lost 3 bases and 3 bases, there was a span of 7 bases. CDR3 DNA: TGCGCCAGCAGCCAGCAGGAAACAGATACGCAGTATTTT. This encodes CASSQQETDTQYF.

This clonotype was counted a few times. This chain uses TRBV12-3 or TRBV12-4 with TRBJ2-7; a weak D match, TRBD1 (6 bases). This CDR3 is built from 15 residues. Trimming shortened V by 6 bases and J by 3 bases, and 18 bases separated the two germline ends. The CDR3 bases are TGTGCCAGCAGCAATTGGCGCACAGGGAGCTACGAGCAGTACTTC. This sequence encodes CASSNWRTGSYEQYF.

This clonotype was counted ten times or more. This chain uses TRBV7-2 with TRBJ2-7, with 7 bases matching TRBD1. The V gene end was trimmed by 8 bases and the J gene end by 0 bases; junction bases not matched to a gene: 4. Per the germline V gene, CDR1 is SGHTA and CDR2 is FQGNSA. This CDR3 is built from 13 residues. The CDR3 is CASSGTVSYEQYF. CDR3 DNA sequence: TGTGCCAGCTCCGGGACAGTCTCCTACGAGCAGTACTTC.

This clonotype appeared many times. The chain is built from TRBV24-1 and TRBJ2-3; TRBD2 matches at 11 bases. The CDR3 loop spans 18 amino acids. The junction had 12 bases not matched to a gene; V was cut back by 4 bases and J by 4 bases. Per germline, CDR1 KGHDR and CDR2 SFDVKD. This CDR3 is CATSDLPKTSGTPDTQYF. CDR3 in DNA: TGTGCCACCAGTGACCTCCCCAAGACTAGCGGGACACCAGATACGCAGTATTTT.

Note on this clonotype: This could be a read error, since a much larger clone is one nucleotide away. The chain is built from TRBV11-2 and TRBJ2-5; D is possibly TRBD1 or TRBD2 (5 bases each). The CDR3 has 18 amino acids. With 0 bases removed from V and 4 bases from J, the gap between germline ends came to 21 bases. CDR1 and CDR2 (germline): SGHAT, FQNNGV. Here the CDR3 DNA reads TGTGCCAGCAGCTTAGATTCGGGGAGACAGTTCCTCCCAGAGACCCAGTACTTC. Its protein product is CASSLDSGRQFLPETQYF.

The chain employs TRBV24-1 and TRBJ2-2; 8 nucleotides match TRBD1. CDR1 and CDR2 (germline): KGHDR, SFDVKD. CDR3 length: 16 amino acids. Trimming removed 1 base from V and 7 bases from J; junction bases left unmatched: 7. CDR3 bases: TGTGCCACCAGTGATTTTTTGGCAGGGGGCGGCGGGGAGCTGTTTTTT. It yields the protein CATSDFLAGGGGELFF.

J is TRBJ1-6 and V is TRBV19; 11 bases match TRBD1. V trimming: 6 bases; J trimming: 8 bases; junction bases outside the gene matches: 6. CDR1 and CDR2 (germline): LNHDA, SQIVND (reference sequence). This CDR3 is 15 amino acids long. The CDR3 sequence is CASRTGTGGHSPLHF. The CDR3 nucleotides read TGTGCCAGTAGGACCGGGACAGGGGGTCATTCACCCCTCCACTTT.

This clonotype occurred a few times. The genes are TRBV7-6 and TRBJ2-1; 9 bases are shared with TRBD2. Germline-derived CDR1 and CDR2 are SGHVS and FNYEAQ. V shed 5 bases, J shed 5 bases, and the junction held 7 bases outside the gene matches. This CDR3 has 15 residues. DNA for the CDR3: TGTGCCAGCAGCCCACTGGGACTAGCAAACAATGAGCAGTTCTTC. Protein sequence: CASSPLGLANNEQFF.

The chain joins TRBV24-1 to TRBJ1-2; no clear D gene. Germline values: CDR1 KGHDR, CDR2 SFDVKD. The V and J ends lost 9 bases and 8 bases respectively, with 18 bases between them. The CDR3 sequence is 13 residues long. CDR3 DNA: TGTGCCACCTCCGTGGCCAGTTTCGAGGGCTACACCTTC. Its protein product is CATSVASFEGYTF.

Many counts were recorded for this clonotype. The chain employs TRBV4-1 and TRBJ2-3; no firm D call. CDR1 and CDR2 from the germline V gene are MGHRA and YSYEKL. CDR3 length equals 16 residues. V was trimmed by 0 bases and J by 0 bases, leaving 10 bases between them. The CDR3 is CASSQDMSFSTDTQYF. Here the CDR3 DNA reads TGCGCCAGCAGCCAAGATATGTCTTTTAGCACAGATACGCAGTATTTT.

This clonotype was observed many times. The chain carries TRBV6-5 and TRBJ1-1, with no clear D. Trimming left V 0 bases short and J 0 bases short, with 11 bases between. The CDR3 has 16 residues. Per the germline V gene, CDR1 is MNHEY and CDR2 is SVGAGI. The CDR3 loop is CASSYSPVAMNTEAFF. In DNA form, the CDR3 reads TGTGCCAGCAGTTACTCGCCAGTCGCAATGAACACTGAAGCTTTCTTT.

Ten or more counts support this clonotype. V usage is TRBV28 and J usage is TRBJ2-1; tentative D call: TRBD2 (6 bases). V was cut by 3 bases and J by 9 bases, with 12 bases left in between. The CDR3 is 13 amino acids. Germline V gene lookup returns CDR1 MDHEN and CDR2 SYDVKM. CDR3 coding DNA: TGTGCCAGCAGTTTCGGCAGGGAGGCTGAGCAGTTCTTC. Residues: CASSFGREAEQFF.

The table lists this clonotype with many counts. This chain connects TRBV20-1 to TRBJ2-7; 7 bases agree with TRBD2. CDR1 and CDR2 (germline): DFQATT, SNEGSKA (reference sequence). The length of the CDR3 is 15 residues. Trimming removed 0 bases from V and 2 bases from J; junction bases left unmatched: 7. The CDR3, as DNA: TGCAGTGCTAGAGATCGCGAGCGGGGTACCTACGAGCAGTACTTC. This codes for CSARDRERGTYEQYF.

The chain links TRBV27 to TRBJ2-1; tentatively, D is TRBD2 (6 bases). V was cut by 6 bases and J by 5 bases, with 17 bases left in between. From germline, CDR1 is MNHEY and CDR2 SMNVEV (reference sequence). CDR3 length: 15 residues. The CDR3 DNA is TGTGCCAGCAGCTCTGGTGGTAGCGGTCACAATGAGCAGTTCTTC. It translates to CASSSGGSGHNEQFF.

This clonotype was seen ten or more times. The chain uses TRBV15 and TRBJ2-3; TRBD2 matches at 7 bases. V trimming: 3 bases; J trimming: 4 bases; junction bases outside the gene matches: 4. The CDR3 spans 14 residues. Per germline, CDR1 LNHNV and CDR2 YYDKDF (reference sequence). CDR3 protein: CATSSGGTADTQYF. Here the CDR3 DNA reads TGTGCCACCAGCAGCGGGGGGACCGCAGATACGCAGTATTTT.

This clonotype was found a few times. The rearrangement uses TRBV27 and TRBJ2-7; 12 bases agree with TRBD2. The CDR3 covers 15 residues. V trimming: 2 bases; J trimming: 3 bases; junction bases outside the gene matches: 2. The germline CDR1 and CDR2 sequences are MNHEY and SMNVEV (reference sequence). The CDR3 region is CASSLRLAGVYEQYF. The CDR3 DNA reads TGTGCCAGCAGTTTACGACTAGCGGGAGTCTACGAGCAGTACTTC.

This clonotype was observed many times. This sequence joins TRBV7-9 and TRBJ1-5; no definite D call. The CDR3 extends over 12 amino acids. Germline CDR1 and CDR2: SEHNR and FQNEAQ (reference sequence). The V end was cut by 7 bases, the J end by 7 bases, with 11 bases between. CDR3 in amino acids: CASNRIGQPQHF. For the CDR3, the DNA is TGTGCCAGCAACCGAATTGGGCAGCCCCAGCATTTT.

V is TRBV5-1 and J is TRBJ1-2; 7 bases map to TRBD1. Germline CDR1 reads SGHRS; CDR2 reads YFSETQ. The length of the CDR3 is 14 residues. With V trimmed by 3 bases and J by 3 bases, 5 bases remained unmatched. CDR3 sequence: CASSSQGPYYGYTF. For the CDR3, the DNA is TGCGCCAGCAGCTCACAGGGGCCCTACTATGGCTACACCTTC.

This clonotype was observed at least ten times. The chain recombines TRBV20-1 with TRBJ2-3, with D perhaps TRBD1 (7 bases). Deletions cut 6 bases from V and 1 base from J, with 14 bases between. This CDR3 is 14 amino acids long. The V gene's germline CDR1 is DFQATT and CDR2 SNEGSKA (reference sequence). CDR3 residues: CSAARGAGTDTQYF. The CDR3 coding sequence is TGCAGTGCCGCCAGGGGGGCGGGCACAGATACGCAGTATTTT.